A selection of T cell receptor beta chains follows, all from one sample in a study of blood T cell repertoires in COVID-19. Libraries were prepared by immunoSEQ multiplex PCR; TCRdb keeps only in-frame clonotypes and omits some of them. The profile shows more than 300,000 clones, around 88% of them singletons. The specimen sequenced was peripheral blood. The receptors were sampled from a woman aged 30 to 39 with COVID-19, enrolled during active disease. Each CDR3 is given without its conserved first and last residue. The order of the fields is CDR3 length, V gene, J gene, CDR3 protein.

>13|TRBV20-1|TRBJ1-1
SASLHGGVGTEAF
>12|TRBV24-1|TRBJ1-2
ATSGQGSNYGYT
>13|TRBV9|TRBJ2-5
ASSHGQGGQETQY
>12|TRBV3-1/TRBV3-2|TRBJ1-2
ASSPTWRGLGYT
>12|TRBV11-2|TRBJ2-1
ASSLDIEGNEQF
>12|TRBV18|TRBJ1-1
ASSPDRDNTEAF
>11|TRBV12-3/TRBV12-4|TRBJ1-1
ASSFEGVGEAF
>12|TRBV7-2|TRBJ1-3
ASKGGPSGNTIY
>11|TRBV4-1|TRBJ2-5
ASSQVVRGTQY
>13|TRBV3-1/TRBV3-2|TRBJ1-1
ASSQAWEGNTEAF
>13|TRBV9|TRBJ1-4
ASSPQVATNEKLF
>11|TRBV19|TRBJ2-3
ASGTGGPDTQY
>12|TRBV30|TRBJ1-5
AWSTGTGNQPQH
>12|TRBV2|TRBJ1-2
ASSESAGNYGYT
>13|TRBV4-2|TRBJ2-2
ASSQVSGRGGELF
>9|TRBV29-1|TRBJ2-1
SVDGGDEQF
>12|TRBV11-1|TRBJ1-2
ASSPLTGGYSYT
>14|TRBV28|TRBJ2-3
ASSSERVGSTDTQY
>14|TRBV5-6|TRBJ1-2
ASSPGQGALPYGYT
>14|TRBV5-4|TRBJ2-1
ASSFEGGPRDNEQF
>13|TRBV19|TRBJ1-6
ASSSRGAVNSPLH
>12|TRBV7-2|TRBJ1-3
ASSLALSGNTIY
>10|TRBV6-5|TRBJ1-1
ASSKPGGRAF
>14|TRBV2|TRBJ1-2
ASSEGKGLGDYGYT
>14|TRBV2|TRBJ2-3
ASSPPAGGWVDTQY
>13|TRBV18|TRBJ1-2
ASSSDLGGPSGYT
>10|TRBV10-3|TRBJ1-3
AIGGSGNTIY
>13|TRBV4-2|TRBJ1-6
ASSQEEGVRAPLH
>14|TRBV5-1|TRBJ2-3
ASSFTSGGAPDTQY
>13|TRBV5-1|TRBJ1-2
ASSLGDRGIDGYT